This T cell receptor beta chain appears in the sequencing data of a study of blood T cells in healthy people across ages. Study results and caveats: Donors of long life had a larger count of naive CD4+ cells and greater diversity than aged donors. Roughly linear age-related decline in beta diversity appeared, significant by age 40.

CDR3 size: 13 residues. Germline values: CDR1 SNHLY, CDR2 FYNNEI. Trimming removed 7 bases from V and 2 bases from J, with 8 bases in between. As to this clonotype: Its antigen is unidentified.

Combining a sample-barcoded 5' primer with a J-beta primer mix, a second PCR ran for roughly 7 to 11 cycles. MiXCR, run by TCRdb on the 5' RACE reads, gives a single entry per CDR3 protein. The repertoire holds about 1,800,000 distinct CDR3 sequences, 28% seen once, with 6.5% to 8.5% in the top ten. Donors ranged from roughly 6 to 90 years old and were healthy Caucasians in Russia. Sequencing was done on a sample of blood. The chain has TRBV2 and TRBJ1-4; D is unresolved. The sequence was collected from a woman in her thirties in good health. The DNA for the CDR3 is TGTGCCAGCAATCAGGCGACTAATGAAAAACTGTTTTTT. This gives the protein CASNQATNEKLFF.